These T cell receptor beta chains were read from a single sample in a study of cytomegalovirus exposure and HLA in healthy donors. Profiling relied on immunoSEQ multiplex PCR, and the TCRdb table lists in-frame clones only, not all of them. The sample has approximately 250,000 clones; roughly 78% are singletons. Source material: PBMCs. These receptors came from a boy aged 5-17 years in good health and CMV-seronegative. Each CDR3 is given with its conserved first and last residue. The order of the fields is D gene, V gene, clone size, J gene, CDR3 protein. A D gene is named only where the DNA matches it firmly. Clone size is shown for a subset of rows, as once, few, many or a class of expanded clone.

.	TRBV5-1	.	TRBJ1-2	CASSLGPGDYGYTF
TRBD1	TRBV10-3	.	TRBJ1-2	CAISERQGASQGYTF
TRBD1	TRBV19	.	TRBJ2-7	CAKGPGQGTYEQYF
.	TRBV29-1	.	TRBJ1-1	CSVEGTVNTEAFF
.	TRBV5-4	.	TRBJ2-5	CASSLVRDGTQYF
TRBD1	TRBV18	once	TRBJ1-5	CASSALGQDNQPQHF
TRBD1	TRBV5-1	.	TRBJ2-2	CASSLDVNRGGELFF
.	TRBV2	.	TRBJ1-3	CASSDRRDTIYF
.	TRBV30	once	TRBJ2-1	CAWSRGVANEQFF
TRBD1	TRBV7-2	.	TRBJ1-2	CASSLKQSWTGLFDGYTF
TRBD1	TRBV5-1	.	TRBJ2-1	CASSYGTATYNEQFF
.	TRBV6-6	.	.	CASSPTGPYEQYF
.	TRBV5-5	few	TRBJ1-5	CASRAYSNQPQHF
.	TRBV27	.	TRBJ2-3	CASSFGASADTQYF
.	TRBV5-1	.	TRBJ1-5	CASSLGAGVQGNQPQHF
.	TRBV5-1	.	TRBJ2-5	CASSLAGRQETQYF
.	TRBV6-1	.	TRBJ1-1	CASSYGAEAFF
.	TRBV11-2	.	TRBJ1-3	CASSFRRTGQSSGNTIYF
.	TRBV7-9	.	TRBJ2-5	CASSVKETQYF
TRBD1	TRBV6-5	.	TRBJ2-7	CASSYSRGPYEQYF
.	TRBV30	.	TRBJ1-2	CAWSEWGEGYTF
.	TRBV5-1	once	TRBJ1-6	CASSSPGRDNSPLHF
.	TRBV11-1	few	TRBJ2-3	CASSPRGTDTQYF
.	TRBV30	.	TRBJ1-4	CAWRRGRGNEKLFF
TRBD2	TRBV4-2	once	TRBJ2-1	CASSQDQAAAGGTYNEQFF
.	TRBV30	.	TRBJ1-2	CAWSVRRVGGYTF
.	TRBV5-1	.	TRBJ2-5	CASSGGVEETQYF
TRBD1	TRBV4-2	.	TRBJ1-5	CASSQRTGDNQPQHF
.	TRBV6-4	.	TRBJ2-3	CASRDHSHSSTDTQYF
TRBD1	TRBV28	.	TRBJ2-4	CASSPTPGQGENIQYF
.	TRBV5-1	.	TRBJ2-2	CASSPPGTLNTGELFF
.	TRBV19	few	TRBJ1-1	CASSKGGTEAFF
.	TRBV11-3	few	TRBJ1-2	CASSPDVRHGYTF
.	TRBV6-6	.	TRBJ1-4	CASSYLTGQEKLFF
TRBD1	TRBV7-3	.	TRBJ1-2	CASTTTGGYGYTF
.	TRBV11-3	.	TRBJ2-2	CASSLSIREGGGELFF
.	TRBV11-1	.	TRBJ1-1	CASSSHMNTEAFF
TRBD2	TRBV2	few	TRBJ2-1	CASTTTPSGGPYNEQFF
TRBD1	TRBV5-1	.	TRBJ1-2	CASSPGGMGNYGYTF
.	TRBV19	once	TRBJ1-5	CASSIPTVYSNQPQHF